The rows below give T cell receptor beta chains drawn from one sample of a study of T cells in localized non-small cell lung cancer. Method: immunoSEQ multiplex PCR; TCRdb's copy keeps in-frame clones and lacks some. The sample comprises fewer than 40,000 clones, 93% of which are singletons, and around 8% rests with the top ten. Sequencing used peripheral blood, obtained before any cancer treatment. Receptors originate from a female donor of 60 years or more with stage I lung adenocarcinoma. CDR3s include the opening cysteine and the closing phenylalanine or tryptophan.

>TRBV19
CASRVQGLLGRTGELFF
>TRBV11-2
CASSLEPGANVLTF
>TRBV7-2
CASSLTSGYNEQFF
>TRBV28
CASSPSAGGAEKLFF
>TRBV5-4
CASSLGLDYNEQFF
>TRBV4-3
CASSSQASYGYTF
>TRBV6-5
CASSSVAGYYGYTF
>TRBV11-2
CASSLVRGRVGLGYTF
>TRBV30
CACTRPVPSNTGELFF
>TRBV6-5
CASSYGGYAEQFF
>TRBV27
CASSSLAGTFYEQYF
>TRBV5-6
CASSFGTGSHQPQHF
>TRBV7-9
CASSSGTDGDTQYF
>TRBV7-2
CASSIYRVDEKLFF